This T cell receptor beta chain originates from a study of Ad26.COV2.S vaccination and SARS-CoV-2 variants. Study observations and caveats: From the TCR breadth and depth analyses, total T cell responses may have been underestimated.

The CDR3 runs 11 residues. Trimming removed 6 bases at V and 4 bases at J, with 3 bases between. Germline CDR1 MDHEN, CDR2 SYDVKM. Sequenced by immunoSEQ multiplex PCR; TCRdb stores in-frame clones only, minus some. The sample lists around 170,000 clones; roughly nine tenths were seen once. Worth noting for this clone: The antigen is not known.

J is TRBJ2-2 and V is TRBV28, with D unresolved. The TCR sequence derives from a human donor who had recovered from COVID-19. Material: peripheral blood, obtained after recovery from COVID-19. Written as DNA, the CDR3 is TGTGCCAGCAGGTCCACCGGGGAGCTGTTTTTT. This codes for CASRSTGELFF.